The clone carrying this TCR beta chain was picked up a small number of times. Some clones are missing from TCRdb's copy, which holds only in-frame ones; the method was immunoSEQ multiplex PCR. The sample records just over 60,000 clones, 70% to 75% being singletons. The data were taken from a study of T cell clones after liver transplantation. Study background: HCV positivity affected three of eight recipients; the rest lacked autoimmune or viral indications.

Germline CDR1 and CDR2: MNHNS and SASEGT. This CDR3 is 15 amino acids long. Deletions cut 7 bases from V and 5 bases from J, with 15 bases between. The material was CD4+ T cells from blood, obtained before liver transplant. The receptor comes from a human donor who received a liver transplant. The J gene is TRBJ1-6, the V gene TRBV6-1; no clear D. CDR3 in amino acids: CASTEGVNDNSPLHF. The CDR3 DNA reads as TGTGCCAGCACCGAGGGAGTTAATGATAATTCACCCCTCCACTTT.